This record concerns one TCR beta chain sequence. Its target is unknown. The data were obtained in a study of identical twins. Study-level points and caveats: Beta out-of-frame sequences displayed a weaker excess of sharing between twins. It was possible that invariant MAIT and iNKT cells partly confounded the zero-insertion analyses. Among monozygotic twins, out-of-frame TCR alpha sharing exceeded what models predicted.

Through template switching, a universal primer site was introduced, and the cDNA contained unique molecular identifiers. TCRdb reprocessed the 5' RACE reads via MiXCR and lists one record per CDR3 protein. The table includes 700,000 or so distinct CDR3 sequences, 8.5% to 9% detected once. The CDR3 contains 13 residues. The V end was cut by 3 bases, the J end by 4 bases, with 7 bases between. The V gene's germline CDR1 is SGHVS and CDR2 FNYEAQ. In addition, the sample was reused for a study of yellow fever vaccine responses in identical twins.

This rearrangement joins TRBV7-6 to TRBJ2-1; D gene ambiguous. The source is a woman under 30 in good health. The specimen sequenced was PBMCs. The CDR3 DNA is TGTGCCAGCAGCTTCAGGATGTACAATGAGCAGTTCTTC. It is translated as CASSFRMYNEQFF. The full variable domain, completed using reference TRBV7-6 and TRBJ2-1, is GAGVSQSPRYKVTKRGQDVALRCDPISGHVSLYWYRQALGQGPEFLTYFNYEAQQDKSGLPNDRFSAERPEGSISTLTIQRTEQRDSAMYRCASSFRMYNEQFFGPGTRLTVL.